The clone carrying this TCR beta chain was observed a few times. Its target is unknown. Profiled with immunoSEQ multiplex PCR; TCRdb holds only in-frame clones, not every one. The profile shows approximately 57,000 clones, 56% of them singletons. This entry belongs to a study of cytotoxic CD8 clonotypes in ibrutinib-treated CLL. Study details: The taking of response samples occurred after a median around 11 months of treatment, with a range of 6 to 36. The study, taken as a whole, reports: Sustained-remission patients were sampled at one set of times and progressing patients at different ones. A rise in clonality was seen at ibrutinib response, and a fall back toward baseline was seen at progression.

Germline V lookup: CDR1 SQVTM, CDR2 ANQGSEA. The CDR3 covers 11 residues. Trimming pared 6 bases from V and 3 bases from J, leaving 6 bases between. This specimen was PBMCs, taken after 24 months of ibrutinib treatment. The genes are TRBV29-1 and TRBJ2-1; no definite D call. The source of this sequence is a human donor with chronic lymphocytic leukemia. The CDR3 DNA is TGCAGCGTCAACTTCTACAATGAGCAGTTCTTC. The encoded protein is CSVNFYNEQFF.